The sequence of this TCR beta chain was determined in a study of blood T cell repertoires in COVID-19. For the study at large: T cells, B-cell-depleted T cells, or PBMCs supplied cDNA or gDNA.

Libraries were prepared by immunoSEQ multiplex PCR; TCRdb keeps only in-frame clonotypes and omits some of them. The sample has 450,000 to 600,000 clones, about nine tenths seen once. Two consecutive negative NP/OP PCR tests, clearance, or resolved symptoms defined Cohort 3 recovery. V was cut by 5 bases and J by 4 bases, with 7 bases left in between. This CDR3 is built from 12 residues. The germline gives CDR1 SGHTA, CDR2 FQGTGA. Material: PBMCs or T cells enriched from blood (not recorded which). The rearrangement links TRBV7-3 to TRBJ2-3; D ambiguous. This TCR came from a woman under 30 who had recovered from COVID-19. In DNA, the CDR3 is TGTGCCAGCAGCCCCGGTGCAGATACGCAGTATTTT. Its translation: CASSPGADTQYF. Filled out from reference TRBV7-3 and TRBJ2-3, the complete variable domain reads GAGVSQTPSNKVTEKGKYVELRCDPISGHTALYWYRQSLGQGPEFLIYFQGTGAADDSGLPNDRFFAVRPEGSVSTLKIQRTERGDSAVYLCASSPGADTQYFGPGTRLTVL.